The clone carrying this T cell receptor (beta chain) showed up many times. As yet, its antigen is unknown. Per the germline V gene, CDR1 is DFQATT and CDR2 is SNEGSKA (reference sequence). The CDR3 is 12 amino acids. The junction had 2 bases not matched to a gene; V was cut back by 3 bases and J by 4 bases. TCR beta libraries were made by quantitative 5'-RACE with molecular barcodes. TCRdb re-derived calls from the 5' RACE reads in MiXCR, one entry per CDR3 protein. The profile shows hundreds of thousands of distinct CDR3 sequences, about 11% of them singletons. These data belong to a study of CD8 T cells in ankylosing spondylitis. Points from the study as a whole: Reports say disease-linked clones showed up significantly more in matched ankylosing spondylitis synovial fluid. Ankylosing spondylitis blood seemed to carry a telltale TCR beta motif made of several highly homologous variants. Several of the motif variants were reported before in synovial fluid and blood from reactive arthritis.

This receptor was taken from a male donor with ankylosing spondylitis. Specimen: blood, either unsorted or a sorted T cell fraction (not recorded which). The chain has TRBV20-1 and TRBJ1-2; 7 nucleotides match TRBD1. The CDR3 DNA sequence: TGCAGTGCTAGCAGGGGGGGCTATGGCTACACCTTC. It specifies CSASRGGYGYTF.